This T cell receptor (beta chain) appears in the sequencing data of a study of cytomegalovirus exposure and HLA in healthy donors. Overall study context: Early released data comprised about 90 million unique TCRs from HLA-typed donors. Assignment to the Caucasian-associated ancestry cluster applied to approximately 80% of the roughly 420 genotyped donors. The study, taken as a whole, reports: When a later analysis compared HLA-associated TCR beta chains with equally common others, the HLA-associated chains turned out to be more clonally expanded and to have lower generation probabilities.

Researchers ran the PCR with 60 Vbeta and 13 Jbeta primers. Sequencing was performed with immunoSEQ multiplex PCR; in TCRdb, only in-frame clones are kept and a portion is missing. The sample contains 100,000 to 150,000 clones, roughly four fifths of which appear only once. From germline, CDR1 is SGDLS and CDR2 YYNGEE. CDR3 length: 19 amino acids. Trimming removed 0 bases from V and 7 bases from J; junction bases left unmatched: 18. As regards this clone: Its antigen is unknown.

Sequences were obtained from PBMCs. The V and J genes are TRBV9 and TRBJ2-1; 8 nucleotides agree with TRBD2. The clonotype was recovered from a boy between 10 and 17 years old in good health and CMV-seronegative. This CDR3 is CASSVERGVAGIISNEQFF. The CDR3 coding sequence is TGTGCCAGCAGCGTAGAGAGAGGGGTAGCGGGAATAATTAGTAATGAGCAGTTCTTC.